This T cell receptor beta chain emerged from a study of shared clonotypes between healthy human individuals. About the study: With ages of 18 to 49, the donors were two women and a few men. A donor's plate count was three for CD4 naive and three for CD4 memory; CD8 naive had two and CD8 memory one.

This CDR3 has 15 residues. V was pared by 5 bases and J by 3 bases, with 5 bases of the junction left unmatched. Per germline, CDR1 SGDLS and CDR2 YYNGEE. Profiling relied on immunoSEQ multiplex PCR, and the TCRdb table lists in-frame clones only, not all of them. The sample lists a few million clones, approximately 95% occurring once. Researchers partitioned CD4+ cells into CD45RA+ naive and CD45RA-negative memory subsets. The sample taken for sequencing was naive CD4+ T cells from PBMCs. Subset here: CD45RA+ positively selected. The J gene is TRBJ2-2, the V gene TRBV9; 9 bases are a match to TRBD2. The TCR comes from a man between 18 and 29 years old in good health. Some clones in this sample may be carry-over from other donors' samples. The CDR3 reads CASSRGGRDTGELFF. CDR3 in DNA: TGTGCCAGCAGTCGCGGCGGGAGGGACACCGGGGAGCTGTTTTTT. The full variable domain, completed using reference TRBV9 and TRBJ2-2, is DSGVTQTPKHLITATGQRVTLRCSPRSGDLSVYWYQQSLDQGLQFLIQYYNGEERAKGNILERFSAQQFPDLHSELNLSSLELGDSALYFCASSRGGRDTGELFFGEGSRLTVL.